Sequencing of this T cell receptor beta chain was carried out in a study of control samples from healthy donors and cancer patients. Profiling relied on immunoSEQ multiplex PCR, and the TCRdb table lists in-frame clones only, not all of them. The profile shows roughly 150,000 clones, more than 85% of them singletons. Germline V gene sequence: CDR1 LNHDA, CDR2 SQIVND (reference sequence). Trimming removed 2 bases at V and 8 bases at J, with 18 bases between. The CDR3 totals 16 residues. This sequence originates from a man aged 18-30 years in good health. The sequencing sample was made of blood. The chain employs TRBV19 and TRBJ1-4; unclear D gene. The CDR3 region is CASSIYEDLRGEKLFF. CDR3 in DNA: TGTGCCAGTAGTATATACGAGGACCTCCGCGGAGAAAAACTGTTTTTT. Together with reference TRBV19 and TRBJ1-4, the CDR3 gives the full variable domain: DGGITQSPKYLFRKEGQNVTLSCEQNLNHDAMYWYRQDPGQGLRLIYYSQIVNDFQKGDIAEGYSVSREKKESFPLTVTSAQKNPTAFYLCASSIYEDLRGEKLFFGSGTQLSVL.